This is a list of T cell receptor beta chains from one sample in a study of post-analysis software for immune sequencing data. TCRdb re-called the PCR reads through MiXCR, storing one row per CDR3 protein. The sample carries roughly 670,000 distinct CDR3 sequences, around 60% recorded once. Sequencing input: blood. Every receptor here comes from a girl aged 2-15 years with multiple sclerosis. Each CDR3 is given with its conserved first and last residue. The order of the fields is V gene, J gene, CDR3 protein.

V gene: TRBV20-1; J gene: TRBJ1-4; CDR3 protein: CSAESGGRNEKRFF
V gene: TRBV5-6; J gene: TRBJ2-2; CDR3 protein: CASSLLGPRVTGELFF
V gene: TRBV7-8; J gene: TRBJ2-3; CDR3 protein: CASSPEGWYTDTQYF
V gene: TRBV12-3/TRBV12-4; J gene: TRBJ1-6; CDR3 protein: CASSALGINSPLHF
V gene: TRBV29-1; J gene: TRBJ2-1; CDR3 protein: CSVRGGESYNEQFF
V gene: TRBV20-1; J gene: TRBJ2-7; CDR3 protein: CSARGGGSVYEQYF
V gene: TRBV20-1; J gene: TRBJ2-5; CDR3 protein: CSANPPGRGSETQYF
V gene: TRBV29-1; J gene: TRBJ1-2; CDR3 protein: CSVGQQGRAYGYTF
V gene: TRBV7-8; J gene: TRBJ2-1; CDR3 protein: CASSWTGSNYNEQFF
V gene: TRBV5-6; J gene: TRBJ2-5; CDR3 protein: CASSSTVVGSQETQYF
V gene: TRBV6-2/TRBV6-3; J gene: TRBJ2-1; CDR3 protein: CASRADRGGGNEQFF
V gene: TRBV4-3; J gene: TRBJ2-5; CDR3 protein: CANSQDGGRVTKETQYF
V gene: TRBV20-1; J gene: .; CDR3 protein: CGCLRTMGYEQYF
V gene: TRBV24-1; J gene: TRBJ1-2; CDR3 protein: CATSEDRGRGYTF
V gene: TRBV29-1; J gene: TRBJ2-6; CDR3 protein: CSVAGTGVSGANVLTF
V gene: TRBV29-1; J gene: TRBJ1-1; CDR3 protein: CSVTGLEAFF
V gene: TRBV29-1; J gene: TRBJ2-3; CDR3 protein: CSVYSGRLTDTQYF
V gene: TRBV7-9; J gene: TRBJ2-4; CDR3 protein: CASSPQGGIVKNIQYF
V gene: TRBV6-2/TRBV6-3; J gene: TRBJ2-1; CDR3 protein: CASRPVLGQFFYNEQFF
V gene: TRBV28; J gene: TRBJ2-3; CDR3 protein: CASSLSDRARQYF
V gene: TRBV11-2; J gene: TRBJ1-1; CDR3 protein: CASSFRQGGNTEAFF
V gene: TRBV21-1; J gene: TRBJ1-4; CDR3 protein: CASGSPDAAEEKLFF
V gene: TRBV29-1; J gene: TRBJ1-2; CDR3 protein: CSVAQTGTNYGYTF
V gene: TRBV10-3; J gene: TRBJ1-1; CDR3 protein: CALPPREVLNTEAFF
V gene: TRBV10-3; J gene: TRBJ1-5; CDR3 protein: CAISDTLLGKQPQHF
V gene: TRBV7-2; J gene: TRBJ2-6; CDR3 protein: CASSDQYSGANVLTF